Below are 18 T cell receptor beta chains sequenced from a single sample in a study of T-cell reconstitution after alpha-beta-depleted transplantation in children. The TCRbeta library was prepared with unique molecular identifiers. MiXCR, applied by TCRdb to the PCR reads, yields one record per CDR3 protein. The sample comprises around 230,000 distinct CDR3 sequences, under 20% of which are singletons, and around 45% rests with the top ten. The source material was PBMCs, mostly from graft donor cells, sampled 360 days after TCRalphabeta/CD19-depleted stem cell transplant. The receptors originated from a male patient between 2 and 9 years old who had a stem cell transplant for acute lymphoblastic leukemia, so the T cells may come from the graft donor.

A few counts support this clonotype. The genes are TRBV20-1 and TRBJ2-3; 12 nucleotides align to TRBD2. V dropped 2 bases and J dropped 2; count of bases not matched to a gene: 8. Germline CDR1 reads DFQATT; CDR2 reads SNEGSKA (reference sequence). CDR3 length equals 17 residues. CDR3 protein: CSARHFRLAGDTDTQYF. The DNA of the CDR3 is TGCAGTGCTAGACATTTCCGACTAGCGGGGGACACAGATACGCAGTATTTT.

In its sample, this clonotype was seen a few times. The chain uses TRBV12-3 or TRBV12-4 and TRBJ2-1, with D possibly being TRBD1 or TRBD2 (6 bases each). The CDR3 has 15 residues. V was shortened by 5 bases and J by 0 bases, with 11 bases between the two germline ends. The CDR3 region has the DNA TGTGCCAGCAGTCCGGGGGCCTTCTCCTACAATGAGCAGTTCTTC. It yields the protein CASSPGAFSYNEQFF.

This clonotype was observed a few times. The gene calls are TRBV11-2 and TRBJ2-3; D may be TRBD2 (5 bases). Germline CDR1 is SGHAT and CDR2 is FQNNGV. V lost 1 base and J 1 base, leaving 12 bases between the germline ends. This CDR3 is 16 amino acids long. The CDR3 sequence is CASSLVEGSRTDTQYF. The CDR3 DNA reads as TGTGCCAGCAGCTTAGTCGAGGGATCCCGCACAGATACGCAGTATTTT. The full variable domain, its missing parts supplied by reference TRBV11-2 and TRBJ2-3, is EAGVAQSPRYKIIEKRQSVAFWCNPISGHATLYWYQQILGQGPKLLIQFQNNGVVDDSQLPKDRFSAERLKGVDSTLKIQPAKLEDSAVYLCASSLVEGSRTDTQYFGPGTRLTVL.

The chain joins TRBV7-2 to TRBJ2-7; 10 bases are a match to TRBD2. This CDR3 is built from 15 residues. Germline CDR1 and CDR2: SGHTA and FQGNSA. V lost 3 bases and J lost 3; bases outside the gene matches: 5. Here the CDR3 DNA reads TGTGCCAGCAGCTTTCCAATAGCGGGGGGCTACGAGCAGTACTTC. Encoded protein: CASSFPIAGGYEQYF.

CDR3 in amino acids: CASSQGRVTGLSPGNTIYF. CDR3 nucleotide sequence: TGTGCCAGCAGCCAAGGGCGGGTTACGGGTCTCTCGCCTGGAAACACCATATATTTT. The chain employs TRBV4-2 and TRBJ1-3; no definite D call. The length of the CDR3 is 19 residues. V was clipped by 1 base and J by 2 bases, with 21 bases between them. Germline V gene data show CDR1 as LGHNA and CDR2 as YNFKEQ.

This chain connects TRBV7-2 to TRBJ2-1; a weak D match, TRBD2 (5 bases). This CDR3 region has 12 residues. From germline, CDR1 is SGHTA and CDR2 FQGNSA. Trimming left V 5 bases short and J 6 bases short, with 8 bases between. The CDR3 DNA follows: TGTGCCAGCAGCCAACTAGTCAATGAGCAGTTCTTC. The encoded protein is CASSQLVNEQFF.

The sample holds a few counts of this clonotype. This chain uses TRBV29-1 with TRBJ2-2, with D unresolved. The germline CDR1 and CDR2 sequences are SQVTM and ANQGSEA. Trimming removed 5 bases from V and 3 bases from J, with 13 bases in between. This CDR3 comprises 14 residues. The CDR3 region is CSVRAPRDTGELFF. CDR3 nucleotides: TGCAGCGTTAGGGCCCCACGAGACACCGGGGAGCTGTTTTTT.

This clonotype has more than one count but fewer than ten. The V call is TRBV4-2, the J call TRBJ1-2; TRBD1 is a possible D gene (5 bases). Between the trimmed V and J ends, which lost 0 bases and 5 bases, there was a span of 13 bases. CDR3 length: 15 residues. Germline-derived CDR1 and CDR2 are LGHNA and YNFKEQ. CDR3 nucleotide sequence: TGTGCCAGCAGCCAAGATCATGAGGGGCAGTATGGCTACACCTTC. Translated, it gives CASSQDHEGQYGYTF.

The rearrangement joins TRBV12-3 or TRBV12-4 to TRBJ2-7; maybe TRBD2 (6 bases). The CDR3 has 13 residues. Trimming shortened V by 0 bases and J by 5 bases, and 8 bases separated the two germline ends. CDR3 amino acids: CASSLAGGDEQYF. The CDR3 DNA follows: TGTGCCAGCAGTTTAGCCGGCGGGGACGAGCAGTACTTC.

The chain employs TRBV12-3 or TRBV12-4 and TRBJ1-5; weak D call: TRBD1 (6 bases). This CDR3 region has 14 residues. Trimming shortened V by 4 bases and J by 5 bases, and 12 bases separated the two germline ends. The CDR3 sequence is CASSSYGGDQPQHF. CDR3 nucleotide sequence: TGTGCCAGCAGTTCATATGGGGGCGATCAGCCCCAGCATTTT.

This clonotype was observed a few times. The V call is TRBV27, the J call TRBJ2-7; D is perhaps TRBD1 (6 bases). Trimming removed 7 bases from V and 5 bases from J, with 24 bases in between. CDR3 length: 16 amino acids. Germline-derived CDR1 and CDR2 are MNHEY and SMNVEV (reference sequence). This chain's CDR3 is CASTHLPRDTQDEQYF. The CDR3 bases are TGTGCCAGCACTCATCTTCCACGGGACACGCAGGACGAGCAGTACTTC.

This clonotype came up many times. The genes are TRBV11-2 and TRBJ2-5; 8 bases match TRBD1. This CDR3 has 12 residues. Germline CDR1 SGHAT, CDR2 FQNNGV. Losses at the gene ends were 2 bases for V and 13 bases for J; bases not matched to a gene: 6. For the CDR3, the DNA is TGTGCCAGCAGCTTAAACGGACAGGGAGGGTACTTC. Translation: CASSLNGQGGYF.

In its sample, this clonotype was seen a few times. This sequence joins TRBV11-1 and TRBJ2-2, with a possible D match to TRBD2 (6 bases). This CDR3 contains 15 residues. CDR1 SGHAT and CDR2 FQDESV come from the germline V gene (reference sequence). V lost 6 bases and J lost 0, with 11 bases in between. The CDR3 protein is CASRLAFANTGELFF. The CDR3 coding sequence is TGTGCCAGCAGACTAGCTTTCGCGAACACCGGGGAGCTGTTTTTT.

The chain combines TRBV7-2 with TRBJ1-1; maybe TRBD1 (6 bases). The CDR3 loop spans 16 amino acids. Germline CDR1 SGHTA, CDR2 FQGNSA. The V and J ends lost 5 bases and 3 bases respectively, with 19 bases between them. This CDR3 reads CASSKRIGGRDTEAFF. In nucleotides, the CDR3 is TGTGCCAGCAGCAAACGTATCGGGGGGCGGGACACTGAAGCTTTCTTT.

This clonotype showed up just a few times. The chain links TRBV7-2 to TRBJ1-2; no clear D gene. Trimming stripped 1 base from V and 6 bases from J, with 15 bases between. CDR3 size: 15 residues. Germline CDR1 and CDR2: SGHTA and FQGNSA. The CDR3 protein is CASSLGGFRRDGYTF. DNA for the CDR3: TGTGCCAGCAGCTTAGGCGGGTTTAGGAGGGATGGCTACACCTTC.

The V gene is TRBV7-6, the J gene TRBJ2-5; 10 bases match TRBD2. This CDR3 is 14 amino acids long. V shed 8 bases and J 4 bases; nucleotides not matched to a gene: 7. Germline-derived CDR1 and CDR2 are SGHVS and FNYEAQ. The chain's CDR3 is CASRLAGFRETQYF. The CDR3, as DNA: TGTGCCAGCCGACTAGCGGGTTTCCGAGAGACCCAGTACTTC.

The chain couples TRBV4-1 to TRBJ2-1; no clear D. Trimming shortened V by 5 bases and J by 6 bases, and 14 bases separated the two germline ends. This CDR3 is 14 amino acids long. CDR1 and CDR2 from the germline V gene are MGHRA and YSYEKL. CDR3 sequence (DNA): TGCGCCAGCAGCTCACCCCAAAATCCCAATGAGCAGTTCTTC. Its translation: CASSSPQNPNEQFF.

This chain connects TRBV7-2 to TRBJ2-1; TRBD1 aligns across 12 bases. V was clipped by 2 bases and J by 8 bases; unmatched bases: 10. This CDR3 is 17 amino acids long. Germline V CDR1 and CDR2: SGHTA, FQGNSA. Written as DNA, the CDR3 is TGTGCCAGCAGCTTACTGGGACCGGGACAGGGGGCCTATGAGCAGTTCTTC. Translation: CASSLLGPGQGAYEQFF.